This TCR beta chain was identified during a study of OX40 agonist ivuxolimab in advanced cancers. Study-wide points: Dosing at 0.1 to 3.0 mg/kg was accompanied by clonal expansion of CD4+ and CD8+ blood T cells by week 6. Relatively little clonal expansion, among the lowest observed, appeared in partial responders at 0.1-3.0 mg/kg.

Blood was sampled at baseline, cycle 4 day 1, and cycle 7 day 1. As regards this clone: Its antigen is not known.

The germline CDR1 and CDR2 sequences are SGHNT and YENEEA. The CDR3 length is 15 residues. J gave up 6 bases and V 0 bases, and 5 bases lay outside the gene matches. This table comes from immunoSEQ multiplex PCR, and its TCRdb copy is limited to in-frame clones, with some not included. The sample carries about 60,000 clones, approximately 83% recorded once. The V gene is TRBV11-3, the J gene TRBJ2-3; TRBD2 matches at 8 bases. The sequence derives from an adult with an advanced solid tumor such as melanoma, head and neck, liver or kidney cancer. The material was CD4+ or CD8+ T cells sorted from blood, obtained in a trial of the OX40 agonist ivuxolimab. The CDR3, as DNA: TGTGCCAGCAGCTTAGACGGGAGGGCCGCTGATACGCAGTATTTT. This gives the protein CASSLDGRAADTQYF. Using reference TRBV11-3 and TRBJ2-3 for the parts outside the CDR3, the full variable domain is EAGVVQSPRYKIIEKKQPVAFWCNPISGHNTLYWYLQNLGQGPELLIRYENEEAVDDSQLPKDRFSAERLKGVDSTLKIQPAELGDSAVYLCASSLDGRAADTQYFGPGTRLTVL.